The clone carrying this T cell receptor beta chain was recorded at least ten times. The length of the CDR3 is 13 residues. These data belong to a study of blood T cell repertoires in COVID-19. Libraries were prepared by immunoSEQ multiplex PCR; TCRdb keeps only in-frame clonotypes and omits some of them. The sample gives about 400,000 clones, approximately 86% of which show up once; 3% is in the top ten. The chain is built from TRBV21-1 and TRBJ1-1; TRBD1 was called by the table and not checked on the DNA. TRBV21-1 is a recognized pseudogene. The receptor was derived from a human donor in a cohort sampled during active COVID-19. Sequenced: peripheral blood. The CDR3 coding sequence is TGTGCCAGGCCTCGACAGGGGGCTACTGAAGCTTTCTTT. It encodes CARPRQGATEAFF.